This T cell receptor beta chain was profiled in a study of OX40 agonist ivuxolimab in advanced cancers. Study-wide results and caveats: Compared with CD4+, CD8+ T cells on average had more expanded clones.

Comment on this clone: Its antigen is undetermined.

Measured with immunoSEQ multiplex PCR; TCRdb has only the in-frame clones, and not every one. Found here are about 50,000 clones, over 90% of them singletons; the top ten hold around 18%. Sequences were derived from CD4+ or CD8+ T cells sorted from blood, sampled in a trial of the OX40 agonist ivuxolimab. This receptor was identified in an adult with an advanced solid tumor such as melanoma, head and neck, liver or kidney cancer.

The CDR3 loop is CASNGHPAGQGATNEKLFF. Here the CDR3 DNA reads TGTGCCAGCAACGGCCACCCGGCGGGGCAGGGTGCAACTAATGAAAAACTGTTTTTT. V and J are TRBV2 and TRBJ1-4; D might be TRBD1 (5 bases). CDR3 size: 19 residues. Trimming stripped 7 bases from V and 0 bases from J, with 24 bases between. CDR1 SNHLY and CDR2 FYNNEI come from the germline V gene.